This T cell receptor (beta chain) was captured in a study of T-cell reconstitution after alpha-beta-depleted transplantation in children. The authors prepared the TCRbeta library with unique molecular identifiers. One entry per CDR3 protein, called by TCRdb with MiXCR from the PCR reads. Counted here are over 400,000 distinct CDR3 sequences, around two fifths occurring once; the ten biggest clones make up approximately 25%. Trimming at V came to 5 bases and at J to 15 bases, leaving 11 bases not matched to a gene. This CDR3 has 13 amino acids. Overall study findings and caveats: T-cell counts and diversity at one year post-transplant came mainly from newly produced T cells. Several hundred expanded graft clones reportedly gave rise to the alpha-beta T cells present about two months after transplant. Certain patients had high TCRbeta diversity at day 60, and it came from recipient T cells and thymic progenitors that survived.

This clonotype was seen many times. What it binds is not known. The sequenced sample was PBMCs, obtained before TCRalphabeta/CD19-depleted stem cell transplant. The source is a girl aged 2-10 years with aplastic anemia, due to receive a stem cell transplant. The chain carries TRBV12-3 or TRBV12-4 and TRBJ2-1, with 9 bases identical to TRBD2. The CDR3 DNA reads TGTGCCAGCAGTCAGCTTTTAGCGGGAGTTGGGTTCTTC. It specifies CASSQLLAGVGFF.